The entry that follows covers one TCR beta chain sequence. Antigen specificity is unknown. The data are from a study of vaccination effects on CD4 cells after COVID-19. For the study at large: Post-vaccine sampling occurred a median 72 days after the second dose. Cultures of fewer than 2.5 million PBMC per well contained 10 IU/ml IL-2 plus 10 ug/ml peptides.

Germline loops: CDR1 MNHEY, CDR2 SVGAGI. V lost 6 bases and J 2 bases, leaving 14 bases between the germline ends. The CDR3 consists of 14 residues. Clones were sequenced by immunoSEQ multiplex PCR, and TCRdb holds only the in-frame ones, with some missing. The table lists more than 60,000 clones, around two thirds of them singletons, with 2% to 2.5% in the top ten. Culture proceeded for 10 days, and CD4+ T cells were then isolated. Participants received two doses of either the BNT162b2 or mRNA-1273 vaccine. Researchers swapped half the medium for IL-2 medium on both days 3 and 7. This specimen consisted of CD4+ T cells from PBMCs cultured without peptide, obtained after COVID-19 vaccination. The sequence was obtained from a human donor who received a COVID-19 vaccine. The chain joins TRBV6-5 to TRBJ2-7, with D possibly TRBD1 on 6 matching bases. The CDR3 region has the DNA TGTGCCAGCAGCCCGACAGGCCCCCCCTACGAGCAGTACGTC. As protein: CASSPTGPPYEQYV.